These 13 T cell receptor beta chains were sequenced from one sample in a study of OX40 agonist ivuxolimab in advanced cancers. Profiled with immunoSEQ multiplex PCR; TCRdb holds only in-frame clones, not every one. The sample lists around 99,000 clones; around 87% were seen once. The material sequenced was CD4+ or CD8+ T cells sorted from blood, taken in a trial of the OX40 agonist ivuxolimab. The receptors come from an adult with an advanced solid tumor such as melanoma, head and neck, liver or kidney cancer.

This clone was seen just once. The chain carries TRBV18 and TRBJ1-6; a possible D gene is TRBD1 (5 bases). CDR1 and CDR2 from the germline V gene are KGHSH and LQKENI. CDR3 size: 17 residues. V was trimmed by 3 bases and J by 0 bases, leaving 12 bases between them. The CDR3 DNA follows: TGTGCCAGCTCACCGTTTGGGGCCGCCTCCTATAATTCACCCCTCCACTTT. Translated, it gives CASSPFGAASYNSPLHF.

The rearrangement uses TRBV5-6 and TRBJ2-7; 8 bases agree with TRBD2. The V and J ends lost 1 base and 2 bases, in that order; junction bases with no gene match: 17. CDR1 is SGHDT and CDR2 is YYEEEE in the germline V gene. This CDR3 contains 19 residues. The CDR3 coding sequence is TGTGCCAGCAGCTTGAGGGTAGCGGGATGGCTTTCAAATACCTACGAGCAGTACTTC. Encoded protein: CASSLRVAGWLSNTYEQYF.

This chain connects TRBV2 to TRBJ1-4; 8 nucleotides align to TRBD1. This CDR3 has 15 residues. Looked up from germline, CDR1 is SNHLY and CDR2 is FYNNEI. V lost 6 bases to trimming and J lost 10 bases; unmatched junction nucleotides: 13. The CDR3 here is CASRGLQGGSGKLFF. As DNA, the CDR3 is TGTGCCAGCAGGGGGTTACAGGGGGGATCAGGAAAACTGTTTTTT.

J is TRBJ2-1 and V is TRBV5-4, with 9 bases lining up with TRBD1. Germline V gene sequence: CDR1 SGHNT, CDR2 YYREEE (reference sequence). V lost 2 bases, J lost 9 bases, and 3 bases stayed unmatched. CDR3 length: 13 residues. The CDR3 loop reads CASSLTGGSEQFF. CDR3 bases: TGTGCCAGCAGCTTAACAGGGGGCTCTGAGCAGTTCTTC. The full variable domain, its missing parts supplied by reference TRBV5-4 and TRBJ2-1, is ETGVTQSPTHLIKTRGQQVTLRCSSQSGHNTVSWYQQALGQGPQFIFQYYREEENGRGNFPPRFSGLQFPNYSSELNVNALELDDSALYLCASSLTGGSEQFFGPGTRLTVL.

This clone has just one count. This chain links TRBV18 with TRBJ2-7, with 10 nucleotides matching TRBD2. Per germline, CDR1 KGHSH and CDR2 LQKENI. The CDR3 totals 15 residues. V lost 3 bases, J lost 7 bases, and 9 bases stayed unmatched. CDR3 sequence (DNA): TGTGCCAGCTCACCCTCAGCGGGAGGGTCATGGGAGCAGTACTTC. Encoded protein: CASSPSAGGSWEQYF.

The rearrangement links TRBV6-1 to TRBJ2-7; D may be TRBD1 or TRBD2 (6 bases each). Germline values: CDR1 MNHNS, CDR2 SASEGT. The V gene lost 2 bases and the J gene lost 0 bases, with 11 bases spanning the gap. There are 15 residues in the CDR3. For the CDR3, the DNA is TGTGCCAGCAGTGAACCGGGGGACATCTCCTACGAGCAGTACTTC. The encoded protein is CASSEPGDISYEQYF.

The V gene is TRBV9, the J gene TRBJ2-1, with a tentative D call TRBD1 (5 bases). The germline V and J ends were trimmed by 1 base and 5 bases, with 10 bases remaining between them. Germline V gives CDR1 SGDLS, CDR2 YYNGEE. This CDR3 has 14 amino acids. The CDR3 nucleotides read TGTGCCAGCAGCGTATGGTCCAGGGACAATGAGCAGTTCTTC. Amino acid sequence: CASSVWSRDNEQFF.

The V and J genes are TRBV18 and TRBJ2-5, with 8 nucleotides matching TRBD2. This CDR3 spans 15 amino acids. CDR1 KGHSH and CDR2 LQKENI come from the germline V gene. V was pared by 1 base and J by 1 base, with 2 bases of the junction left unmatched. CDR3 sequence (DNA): TGTGCCAGCTCACCACTAGCGGGGATCCAAGAGACCCAGTACTTC. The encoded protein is CASSPLAGIQETQYF.

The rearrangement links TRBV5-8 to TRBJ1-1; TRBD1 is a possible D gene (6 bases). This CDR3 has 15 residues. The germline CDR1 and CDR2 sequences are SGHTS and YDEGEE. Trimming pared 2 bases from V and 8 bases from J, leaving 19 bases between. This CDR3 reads CASSFLQGAGKEAFF. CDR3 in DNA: TGTGCCAGCAGCTTTTTACAGGGTGCGGGGAAGGAAGCTTTCTTT.

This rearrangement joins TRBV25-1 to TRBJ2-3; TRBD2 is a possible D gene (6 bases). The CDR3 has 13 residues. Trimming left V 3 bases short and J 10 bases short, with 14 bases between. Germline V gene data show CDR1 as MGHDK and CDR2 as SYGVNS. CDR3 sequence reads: CASSDPGGRPQYF. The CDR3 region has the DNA TGTGCCAGCAGTGACCCCGGAGGGAGGCCGCAGTATTTT.

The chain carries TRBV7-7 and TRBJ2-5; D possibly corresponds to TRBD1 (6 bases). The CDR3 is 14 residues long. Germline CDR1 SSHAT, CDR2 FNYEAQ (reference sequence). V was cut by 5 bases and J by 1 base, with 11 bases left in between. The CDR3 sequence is CASSRDTTQETQYF. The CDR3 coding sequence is TGTGCCAGCAGCCGGGACACTACCCAAGAGACCCAGTACTTC.

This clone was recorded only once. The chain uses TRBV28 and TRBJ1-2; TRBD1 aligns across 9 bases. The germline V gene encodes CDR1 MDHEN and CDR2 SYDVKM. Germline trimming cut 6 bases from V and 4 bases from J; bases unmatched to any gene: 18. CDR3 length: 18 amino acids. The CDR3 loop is CASSGFWDREHQAYGYTF. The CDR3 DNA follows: TGTGCCAGCAGCGGGTTCTGGGACAGGGAGCACCAAGCCTATGGCTACACCTTC.

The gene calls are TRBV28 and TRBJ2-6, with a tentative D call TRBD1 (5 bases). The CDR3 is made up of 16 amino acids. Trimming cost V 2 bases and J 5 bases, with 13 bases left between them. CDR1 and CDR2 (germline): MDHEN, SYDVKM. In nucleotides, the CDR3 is TGTGCCAGCAGTTTACTAGGGGATATAAGGGCCAACGTCCTGACTTTC. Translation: CASSLLGDIRANVLTF.